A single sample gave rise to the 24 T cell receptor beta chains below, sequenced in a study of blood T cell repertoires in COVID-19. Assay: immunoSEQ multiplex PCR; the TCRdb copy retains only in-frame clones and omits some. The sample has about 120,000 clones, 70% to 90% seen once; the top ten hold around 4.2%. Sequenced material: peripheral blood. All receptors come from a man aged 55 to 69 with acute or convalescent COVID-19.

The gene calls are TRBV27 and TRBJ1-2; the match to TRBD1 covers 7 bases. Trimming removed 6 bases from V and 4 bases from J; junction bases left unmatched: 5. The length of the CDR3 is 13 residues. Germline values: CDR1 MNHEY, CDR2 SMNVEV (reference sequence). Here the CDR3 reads CASRTGTAYGYTF. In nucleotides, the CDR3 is TGTGCCAGCAGGACCGGGACAGCCTATGGCTACACCTTC.

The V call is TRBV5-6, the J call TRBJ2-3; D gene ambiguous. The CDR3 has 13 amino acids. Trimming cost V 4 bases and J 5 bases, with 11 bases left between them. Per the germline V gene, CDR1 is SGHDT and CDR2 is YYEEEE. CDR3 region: CASSPTSGDTQYF. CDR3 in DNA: TGTGCCAGCAGCCCCACGTCAGGAGATACGCAGTATTTT.

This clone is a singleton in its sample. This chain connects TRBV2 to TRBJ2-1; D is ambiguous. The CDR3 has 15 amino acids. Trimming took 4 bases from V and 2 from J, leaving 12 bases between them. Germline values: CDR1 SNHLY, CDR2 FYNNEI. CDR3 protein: CASSARHLTYNEQFF. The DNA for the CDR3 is TGTGCCAGCAGTGCGCGTCACCTTACCTACAATGAGCAGTTCTTC.

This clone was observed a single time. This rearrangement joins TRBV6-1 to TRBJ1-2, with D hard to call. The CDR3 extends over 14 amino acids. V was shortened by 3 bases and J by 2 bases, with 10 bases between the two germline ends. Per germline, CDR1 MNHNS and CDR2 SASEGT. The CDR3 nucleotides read TGTGCCAGCAGTGAGCGAGCCGGGAACTATGGCTACACCTTC. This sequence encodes CASSERAGNYGYTF.

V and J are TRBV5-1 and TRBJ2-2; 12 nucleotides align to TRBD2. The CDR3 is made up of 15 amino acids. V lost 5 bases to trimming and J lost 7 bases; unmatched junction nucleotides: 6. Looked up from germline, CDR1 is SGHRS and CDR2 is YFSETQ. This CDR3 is CASRRLAGVYGELFF. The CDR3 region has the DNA TGCGCCAGCAGGAGACTAGCGGGAGTTTACGGGGAGCTGTTTTTT.

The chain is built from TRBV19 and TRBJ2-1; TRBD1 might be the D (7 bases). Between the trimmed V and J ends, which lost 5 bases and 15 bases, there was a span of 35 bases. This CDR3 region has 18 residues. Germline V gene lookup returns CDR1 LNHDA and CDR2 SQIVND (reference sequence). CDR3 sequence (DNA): TGTGCCAGTAGTGCCAAGGGGGCCGGGACTCTAACCGTAATGGTGCGGTTCTTC. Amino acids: CASSAKGAGTLTVMVRFF. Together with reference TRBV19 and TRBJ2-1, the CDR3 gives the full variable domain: DGGITQSPKYLFRKEGQNVTLSCEQNLNHDAMYWYRQDPGQGLRLIYYSQIVNDFQKGDIAEGYSVSREKKESFPLTVTSAQKNPTAFYLCASSAKGAGTLTVMVRFFGPGTRLTVL.

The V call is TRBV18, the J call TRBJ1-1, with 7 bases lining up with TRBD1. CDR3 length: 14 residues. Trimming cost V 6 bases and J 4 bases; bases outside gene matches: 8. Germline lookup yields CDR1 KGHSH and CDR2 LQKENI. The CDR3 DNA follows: TGTGCCAGCTCGCCAAAACAGGGGAGCACTGAAGCTTTCTTT. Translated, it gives CASSPKQGSTEAFF.

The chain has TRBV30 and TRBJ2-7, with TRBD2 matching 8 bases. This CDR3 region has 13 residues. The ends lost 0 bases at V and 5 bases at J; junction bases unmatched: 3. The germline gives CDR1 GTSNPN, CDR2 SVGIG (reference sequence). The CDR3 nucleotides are TGTGCCTGGAGTGTGGTAGCGGGGCACGAGCAGTACTTC. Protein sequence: CAWSVVAGHEQYF.

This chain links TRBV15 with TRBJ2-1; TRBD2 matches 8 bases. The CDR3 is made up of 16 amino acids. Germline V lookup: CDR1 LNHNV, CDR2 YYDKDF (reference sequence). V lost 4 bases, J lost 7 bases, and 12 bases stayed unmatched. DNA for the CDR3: TGTGCCACCAGCACCCTTAGCGGGACCCAGGTTAATGAGCAGTTCTTC. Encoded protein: CATSTLSGTQVNEQFF.

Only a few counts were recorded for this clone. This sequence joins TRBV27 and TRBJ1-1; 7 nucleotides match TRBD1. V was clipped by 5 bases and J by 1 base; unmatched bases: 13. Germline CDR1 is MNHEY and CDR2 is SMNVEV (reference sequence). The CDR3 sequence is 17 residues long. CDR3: CASSRGPSRGRNTEAFF. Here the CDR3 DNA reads TGTGCCAGCAGTCGGGGTCCCTCCAGGGGGAGGAACACTGAAGCTTTCTTT.

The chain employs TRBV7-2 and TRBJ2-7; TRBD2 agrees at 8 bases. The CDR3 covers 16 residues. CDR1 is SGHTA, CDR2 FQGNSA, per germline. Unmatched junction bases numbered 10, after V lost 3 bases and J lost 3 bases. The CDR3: CASSLGGAGEIYEQYF. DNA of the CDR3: TGTGCCAGCAGCTTGGGTGGAGCGGGGGAAATCTACGAGCAGTACTTC.

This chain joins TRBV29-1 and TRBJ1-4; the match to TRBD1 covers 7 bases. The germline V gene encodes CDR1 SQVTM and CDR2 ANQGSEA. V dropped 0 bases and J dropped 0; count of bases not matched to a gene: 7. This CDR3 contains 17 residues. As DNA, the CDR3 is TGCAGCGTTGAAGATACAGGGGAATGGGCAACTAATGAAAAACTGTTTTTT. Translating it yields CSVEDTGEWATNEKLFF.

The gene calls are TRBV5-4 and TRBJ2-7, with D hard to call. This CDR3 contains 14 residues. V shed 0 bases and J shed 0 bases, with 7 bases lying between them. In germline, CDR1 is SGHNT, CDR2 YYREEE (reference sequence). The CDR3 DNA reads TGTGCCAGCAGCTTGGACAGCACCTCCTACGAGCAGTACTTC. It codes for CASSLDSTSYEQYF.

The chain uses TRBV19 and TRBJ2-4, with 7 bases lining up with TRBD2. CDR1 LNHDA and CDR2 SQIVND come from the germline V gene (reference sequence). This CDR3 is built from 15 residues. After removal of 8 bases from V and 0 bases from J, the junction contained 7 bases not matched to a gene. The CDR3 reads CASGGGNLAKNIQYF. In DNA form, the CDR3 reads TGTGCCAGTGGGGGAGGGAACTTAGCCAAAAACATTCAGTACTTC.

This CDR3 is CASSPNQETQYF. The CDR3 coding sequence is TGTGCCAGCTCACCCAACCAAGAGACCCAGTACTTC. The J gene is TRBJ2-5, the V gene TRBV18; D gene unclear. CDR3 length equals 12 residues. Germline V gene lookup returns CDR1 KGHSH and CDR2 LQKENI. V lost 3 bases and J 0 bases, leaving 2 bases between the germline ends.

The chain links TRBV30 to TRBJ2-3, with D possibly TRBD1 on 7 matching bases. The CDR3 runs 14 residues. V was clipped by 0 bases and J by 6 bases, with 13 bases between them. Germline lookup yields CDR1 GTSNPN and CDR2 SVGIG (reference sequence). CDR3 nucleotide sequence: TGTGCCTGGAGTGTTCGCAGGGGGGTGGATACGCAGTATTTT. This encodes CAWSVRRGVDTQYF.

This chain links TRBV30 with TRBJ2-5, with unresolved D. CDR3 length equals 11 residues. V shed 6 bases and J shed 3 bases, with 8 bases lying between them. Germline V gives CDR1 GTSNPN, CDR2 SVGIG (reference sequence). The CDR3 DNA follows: TGTGCCTGCGGGTGGGAAGAGACCCAGTACTTC. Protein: CACGWEETQYF.

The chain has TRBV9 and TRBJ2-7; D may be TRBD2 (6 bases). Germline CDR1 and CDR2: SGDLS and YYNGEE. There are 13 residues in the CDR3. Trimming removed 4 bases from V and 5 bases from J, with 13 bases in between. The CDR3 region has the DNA TGTGCCAGCAGCTCCTCTCCGGGGGACGAGCAGTACTTC. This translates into CASSSSPGDEQYF.

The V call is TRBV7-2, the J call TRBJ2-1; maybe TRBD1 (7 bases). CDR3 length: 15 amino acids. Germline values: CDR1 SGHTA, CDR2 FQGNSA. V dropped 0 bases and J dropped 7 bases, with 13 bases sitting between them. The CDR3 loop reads CASSLASGGRNEQFF. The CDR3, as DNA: TGTGCCAGCAGCTTAGCGTCAGGGGGGAGAAATGAGCAGTTCTTC.

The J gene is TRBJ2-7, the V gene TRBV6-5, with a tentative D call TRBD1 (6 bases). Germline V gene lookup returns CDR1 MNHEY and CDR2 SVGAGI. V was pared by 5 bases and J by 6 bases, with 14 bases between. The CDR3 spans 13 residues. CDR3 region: CASSPQTGVEQYF. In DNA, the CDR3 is TGTGCCAGCAGTCCCCAGACAGGTGTCGAGCAGTACTTC.

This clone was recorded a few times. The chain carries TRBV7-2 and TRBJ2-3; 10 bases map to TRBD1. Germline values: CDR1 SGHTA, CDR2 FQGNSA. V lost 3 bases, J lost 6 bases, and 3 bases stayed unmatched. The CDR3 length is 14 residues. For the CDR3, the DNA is TGTGCCAGCAGCTTGACAGGGGGCGCGGATACGCAGTATTTT. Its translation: CASSLTGGADTQYF. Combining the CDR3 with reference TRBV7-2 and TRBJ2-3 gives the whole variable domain GAGVSQSPSNKVTEKGKDVELRCDPISGHTALYWYRQSLGQGLEFLIYFQGNSAPDKSGLPSDRFSAERTGGSVSTLTIQRTQQEDSAVYLCASSLTGGADTQYFGPGTRLTVL.

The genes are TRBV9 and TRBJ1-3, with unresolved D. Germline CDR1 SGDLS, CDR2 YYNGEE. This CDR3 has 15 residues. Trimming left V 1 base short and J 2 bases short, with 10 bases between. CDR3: CASSVTQQTGNTIYF. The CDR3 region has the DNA TGTGCCAGCAGCGTAACACAACAGACTGGAAACACCATATATTTT.

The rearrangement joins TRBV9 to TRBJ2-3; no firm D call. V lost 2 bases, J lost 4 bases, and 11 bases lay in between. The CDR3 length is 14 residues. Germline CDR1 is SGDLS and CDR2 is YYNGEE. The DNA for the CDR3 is TGTGCCAGCAGCGTCCATGGCCCCCCAGATACGCAGTATTTT. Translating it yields CASSVHGPPDTQYF.

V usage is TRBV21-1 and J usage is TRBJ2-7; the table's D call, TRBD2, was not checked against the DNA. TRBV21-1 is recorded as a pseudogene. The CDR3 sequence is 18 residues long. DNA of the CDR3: TGTGCCAGCAGCAAAGAGTCGAGGAACGGGGGGAGCCCCTACGAGCAGTACTTC. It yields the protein CASSKESRNGGSPYEQYF.